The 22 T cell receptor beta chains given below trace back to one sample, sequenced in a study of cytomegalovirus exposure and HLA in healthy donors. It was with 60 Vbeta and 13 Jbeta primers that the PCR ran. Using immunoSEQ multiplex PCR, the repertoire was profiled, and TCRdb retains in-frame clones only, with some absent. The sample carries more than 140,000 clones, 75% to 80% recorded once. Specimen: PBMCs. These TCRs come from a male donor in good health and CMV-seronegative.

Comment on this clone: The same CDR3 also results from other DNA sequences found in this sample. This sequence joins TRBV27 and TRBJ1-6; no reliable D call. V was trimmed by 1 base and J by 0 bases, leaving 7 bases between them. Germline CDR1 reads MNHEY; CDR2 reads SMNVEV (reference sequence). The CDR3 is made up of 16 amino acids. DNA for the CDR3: TGTGCCAGCAGTTTATTAGGGAGCTCCTATAATTCACCCCTCCACTTT. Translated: CASSLLGSSYNSPLHF.

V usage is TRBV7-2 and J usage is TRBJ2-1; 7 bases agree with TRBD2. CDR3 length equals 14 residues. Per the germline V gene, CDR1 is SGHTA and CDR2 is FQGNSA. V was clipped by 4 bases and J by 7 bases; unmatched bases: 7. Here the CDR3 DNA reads TGTGCCAGCAGCTACCGGACTAGTAGTAATGAGCAGTTCTTC. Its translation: CASSYRTSSNEQFF.

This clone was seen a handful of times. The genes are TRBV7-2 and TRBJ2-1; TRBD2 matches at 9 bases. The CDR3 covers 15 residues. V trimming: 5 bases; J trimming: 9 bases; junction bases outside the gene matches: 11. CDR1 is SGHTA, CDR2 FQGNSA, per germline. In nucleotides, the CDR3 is TGTGCCAGCAGCCCCCGGGGACTAGCTGGGCGTGAGCAGTTCTTC. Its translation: CASSPRGLAGREQFF. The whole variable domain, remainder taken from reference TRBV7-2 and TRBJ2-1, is GAGVSQSPSNKVTEKGKDVELRCDPISGHTALYWYRQSLGQGLEFLIYFQGNSAPDKSGLPSDRFSAERTGGSVSTLTIQRTQQEDSAVYLCASSPRGLAGREQFFGPGTRLTVL.

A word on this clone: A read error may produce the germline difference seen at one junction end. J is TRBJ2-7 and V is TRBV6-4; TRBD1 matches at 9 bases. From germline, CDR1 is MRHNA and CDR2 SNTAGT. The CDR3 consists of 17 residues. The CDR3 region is CASSLRDRETNGYGQYF. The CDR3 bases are TGTGCCAGCAGCCTCCGGGACAGGGAAACTAACGGCTACGGGCAGTACTTC.

The CDR3 loop reads CAWSVGQRDEQFF. CDR3 DNA: TGTGCCTGGAGTGTAGGGCAGCGGGATGAGCAGTTCTTC. The chain links TRBV30 to TRBJ2-1, with D tentatively TRBD2 (6 bases). This CDR3 has 13 residues. The germline V and J ends were trimmed by 0 bases and 8 bases, with 11 bases remaining between them. The germline CDR1 and CDR2 sequences are GTSNPN and SVGIG (reference sequence).

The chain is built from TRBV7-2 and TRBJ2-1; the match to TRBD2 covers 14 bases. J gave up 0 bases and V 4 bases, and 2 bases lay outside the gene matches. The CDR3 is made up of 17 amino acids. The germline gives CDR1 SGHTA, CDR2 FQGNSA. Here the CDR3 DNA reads TGTGCCAGCAGCTCCGGGACTAGCGGGAGCTCCTACAATGAGCAGTTCTTC. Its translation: CASSSGTSGSSYNEQFF.

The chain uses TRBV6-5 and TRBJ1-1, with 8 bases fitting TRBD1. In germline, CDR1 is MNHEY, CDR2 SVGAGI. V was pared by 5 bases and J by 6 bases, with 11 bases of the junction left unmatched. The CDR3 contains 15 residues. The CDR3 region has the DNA TGTGCCAGCAGTGGGCGACAGGGGAAGAGCGCTGAAGCTTTCTTT. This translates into CASSGRQGKSAEAFF.

The CDR3 sequence is CASSSSGSLREQYF. The DNA for the CDR3 is TGTGCCAGCAGCTCTAGCGGCTCACTCCGCGAGCAGTACTTC. The chain combines TRBV7-9 with TRBJ2-7; 7 bases map to TRBD2. Germline V gives CDR1 SEHNR, CDR2 FQNEAQ (reference sequence). The CDR3 totals 14 residues. With 4 bases clipped from V and 6 bases from J, the junction kept 9 bases outside the gene matches.

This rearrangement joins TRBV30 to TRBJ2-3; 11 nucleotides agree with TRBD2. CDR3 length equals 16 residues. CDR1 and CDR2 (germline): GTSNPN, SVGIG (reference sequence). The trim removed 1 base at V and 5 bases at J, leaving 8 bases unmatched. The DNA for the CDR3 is TGTGCCTGGAGTGGAATAGCGGGGGGGCCAGTAGATACGCAGTATTTT. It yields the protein CAWSGIAGGPVDTQYF. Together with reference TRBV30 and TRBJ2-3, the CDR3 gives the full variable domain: SQTIHQWPATLVQPVGSPLSLECTVEGTSNPNLYWYRQAAGRGLQLLFYSVGIGQISSEVPQNLSASRPQDRQFILSSKKLLLSDSGFYLCAWSGIAGGPVDTQYFGPGTRLTVL.

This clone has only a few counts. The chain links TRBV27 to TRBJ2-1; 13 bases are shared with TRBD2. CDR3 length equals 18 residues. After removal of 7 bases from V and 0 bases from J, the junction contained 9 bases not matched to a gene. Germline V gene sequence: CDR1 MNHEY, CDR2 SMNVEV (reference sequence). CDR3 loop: CASIRRTSGGISYNEQFF. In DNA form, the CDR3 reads TGTGCCAGCATACGCAGGACTAGCGGGGGAATCTCCTACAATGAGCAGTTCTTC.

The CDR3 sequence is CASSLGQGNEKLFF. The CDR3 DNA reads as TGTGCCAGCAGCCTGGGACAGGGTAATGAAAAACTGTTTTTT. V usage is TRBV5-4 and J usage is TRBJ1-4, with TRBD1 identical over 9 bases. CDR3 length: 14 amino acids. Germline V gene data show CDR1 as SGHNT and CDR2 as YYREEE (reference sequence). V dropped 4 bases and J dropped 4; count of bases not matched to a gene: 2.

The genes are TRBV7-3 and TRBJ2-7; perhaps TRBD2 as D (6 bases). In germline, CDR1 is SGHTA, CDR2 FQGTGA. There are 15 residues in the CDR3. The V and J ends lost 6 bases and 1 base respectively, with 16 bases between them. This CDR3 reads CASRPGSFGSYEQYF. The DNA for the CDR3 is TGTGCCAGCAGGCCCGGGAGTTTCGGATCCTACGAGCAGTACTTC.

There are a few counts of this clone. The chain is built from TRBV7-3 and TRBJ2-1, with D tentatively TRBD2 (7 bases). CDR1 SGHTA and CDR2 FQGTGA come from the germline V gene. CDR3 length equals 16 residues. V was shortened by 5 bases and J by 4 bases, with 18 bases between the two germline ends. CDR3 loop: CASSTEGGALYNEQFF. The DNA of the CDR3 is TGTGCCAGCAGCACCGAGGGGGGGGCCTTATACAATGAGCAGTTCTTC.

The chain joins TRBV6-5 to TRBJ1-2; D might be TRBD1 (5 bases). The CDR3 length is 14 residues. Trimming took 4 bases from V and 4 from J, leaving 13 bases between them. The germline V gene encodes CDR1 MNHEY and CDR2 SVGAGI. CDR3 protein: CASSFQGIGYGYTF. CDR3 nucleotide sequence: TGTGCCAGCAGTTTTCAGGGAATAGGCTATGGCTACACCTTC.

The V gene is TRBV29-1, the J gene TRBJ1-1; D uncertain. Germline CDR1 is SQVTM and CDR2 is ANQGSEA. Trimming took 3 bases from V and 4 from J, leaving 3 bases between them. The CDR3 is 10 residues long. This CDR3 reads CSVEATEAFF. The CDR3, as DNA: TGCAGCGTTGAGGCCACTGAAGCTTTCTTT.

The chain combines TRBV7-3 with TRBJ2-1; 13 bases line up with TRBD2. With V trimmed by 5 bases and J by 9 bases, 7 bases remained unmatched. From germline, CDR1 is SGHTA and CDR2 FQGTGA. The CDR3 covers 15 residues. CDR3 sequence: CASSPGLAGVSEQFF. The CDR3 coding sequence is TGTGCCAGCAGCCCAGGACTAGCGGGAGTAAGTGAGCAGTTCTTC.

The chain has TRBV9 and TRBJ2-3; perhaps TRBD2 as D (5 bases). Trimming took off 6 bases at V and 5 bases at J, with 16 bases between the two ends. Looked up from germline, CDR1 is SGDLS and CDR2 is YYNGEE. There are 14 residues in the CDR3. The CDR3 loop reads CASTSIGKGDTQYF. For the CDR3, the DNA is TGTGCCAGCACCTCCATCGGGAAGGGAGATACGCAGTATTTT.

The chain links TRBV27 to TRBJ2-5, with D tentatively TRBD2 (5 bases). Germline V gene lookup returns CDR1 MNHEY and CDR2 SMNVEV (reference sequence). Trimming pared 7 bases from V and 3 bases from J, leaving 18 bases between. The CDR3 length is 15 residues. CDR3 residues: CASTTTHAGKETQYF. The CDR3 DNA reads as TGTGCCAGCACCACAACACATGCCGGGAAAGAGACCCAGTACTTC.

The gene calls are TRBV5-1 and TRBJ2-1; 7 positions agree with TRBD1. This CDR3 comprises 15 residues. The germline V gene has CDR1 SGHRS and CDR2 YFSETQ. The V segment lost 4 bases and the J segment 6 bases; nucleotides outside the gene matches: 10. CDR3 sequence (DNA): TGCGCCAGCAGCCCACTGACAGGGTCCCTCAATGAGCAGTTCTTC. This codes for CASSPLTGSLNEQFF.

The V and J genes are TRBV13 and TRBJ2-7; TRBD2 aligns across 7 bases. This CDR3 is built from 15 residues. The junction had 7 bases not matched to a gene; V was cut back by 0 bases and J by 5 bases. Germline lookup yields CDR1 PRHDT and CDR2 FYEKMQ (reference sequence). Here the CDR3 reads CASSLGGRASHEQYF. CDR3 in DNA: TGTGCCAGCAGCTTAGGAGGGAGGGCCTCGCACGAGCAGTACTTC.

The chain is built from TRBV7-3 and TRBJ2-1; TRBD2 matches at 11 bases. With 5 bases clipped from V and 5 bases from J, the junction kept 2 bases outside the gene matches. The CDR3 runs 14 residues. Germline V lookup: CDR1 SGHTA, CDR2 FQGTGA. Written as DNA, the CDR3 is TGTGCCAGCAGCGGGGGACTAGCGGACAATGAGCAGTTCTTC. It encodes CASSGGLADNEQFF.

The CDR3, as DNA: TGCGCCAGCAGCCAAATAGCGGGAGGACCCTCCTACGAGCAGTACTTC. This codes for CASSQIAGGPSYEQYF. The gene calls are TRBV4-1 and TRBJ2-7, with TRBD2 identical over 10 bases. This CDR3 is built from 16 residues. CDR1 MGHRA and CDR2 YSYEKL come from the germline V gene. V lost 2 bases to trimming and J lost 0 bases; unmatched junction nucleotides: 4.